The present T cell receptor (beta chain) was sequenced within a study of control samples from healthy donors and cancer patients (TCRdb year 2020). Libraries were made using the immunoSEQ multiplex PCR assay. TCRdb limited this immuneACCESS table to in-frame rearrangements with V and J called. A share of clones is missing; checked studies link under half to unresolved V genes, and the rest is unexplained. This sample is represented by 150,000 or so clones; 88% of them were singletons. Of the sample, 1.7% is held by the ten largest clones. Relative to germline, V is missing 2 bases and J is missing 5 bases, with 9 bases of the junction outside any gene match. The cysteine opens and the phenylalanine closes a CDR3 of 15 amino acids. Only CDR3 DNA remains: 45 bases, in frame from the first base. Per the germline V gene (reference sequence), LNHNV is the CDR1 and YYDKDF is the CDR2. This clone has a single count. There is no known antigen for this receptor. No much larger clone exists at a distance of one base, and base qualities are not known.

The specimen sequenced was blood. This clonotype was obtained from a man aged 18 to 35 in good health. The receptor chain draws on TRBV15 and TRBJ2-7; 7 central nucleotides agree with TRBD1. The nucleotides read TGTGCCACCAGCAGATCCCGGACAGGTATCGACGAGCAGTACTTC. It specifies CATSRSRTGIDEQYF.